This T cell receptor (beta chain) stems from a study of regulatory T cells in long-lasting Graves disease. Broader study findings: Persistent disease preferred TRBV28, TRBJ1-2 and TRBJ2-5.

Indicated time point: newly diagnosed GD, antithyroid drugs for less than 3 months. PBMC RNA was the source of the TCR library. Per the germline V gene, CDR1 is MNHEY and CDR2 is SVGAGI. V was trimmed by 0 bases and J by 8 bases, leaving 13 bases between them. This CDR3 has 14 amino acids. This clonotype was counted many times. Its antigen is not known. According to the study, TCR beta libraries were built with iRepertoire HTBI primers and CDR3-region Arm-PCR. TCRdb fed the multiplex PCR reads into MiXCR, producing one record per CDR3 protein. The sample has 410,000 or so distinct CDR3 sequences, 15% seen once. The sample was also linked to a second study, of T cells in Graves' hyperthyroidism and ophthalmopathy. That paper states: The TCR CDR3 was amplified in a first-round RT-PCR using the HTBI primer set.

The chain uses TRBV6-5 and TRBJ1-2; no reliable D call. The material sequenced was peripheral blood mononuclear cells (PBMCs), taken at new diagnosis, from a patient treated with antithyroid drugs. The clonotype was recovered from a woman aged 25-40 years with Graves disease. This CDR3 is CASSYSPTPGGYTF. CDR3 coding DNA: TGTGCCAGCAGTTACTCGCCTACGCCCGGAGGCTACACCTTC.